This TCR beta chain was sequenced in a study of vaccination effects on CD4 cells after COVID-19. The CDR3 is made up of 14 amino acids. V was pared by 1 base and J by 5 bases, with 1 base of the junction left unmatched. Germline lookup yields CDR1 SNHLY and CDR2 FYNNEI. Profiling relied on immunoSEQ multiplex PCR, and the TCRdb table lists in-frame clones only, not all of them. Counted here are about 31,000 clones, 70% to 75% occurring once; the ten biggest clones make up more than 14%. Antigen-specific CD4+ T cells were expanded with viral peptide pools in the ViraFEST assay before sequencing. Following culture for approximately ten days, CD4+ T cells were isolated. Participants were given two doses of BNT162b2 or mRNA-1273 vaccine. Points on this clone: Its antigen is undetermined.

The chain uses TRBV2 and TRBJ2-5; TRBD2 matches at 10 bases. Sequences were derived from CD4+ T cells from PBMCs cultured with HCoV-229E spike peptides, sampled after COVID-19 vaccination. This TCR was recovered from a human donor who received a COVID-19 vaccine. The DNA of the CDR3 is TGTGCCAGCAGTGAAGTAGCGGGGGGTGAGACCCAGTACTTC. It is translated as CASSEVAGGETQYF.